The 26 T cell receptor beta chains presented below share a single source sample, sequenced in a study of cytomegalovirus exposure and HLA in healthy donors. Libraries were prepared by immunoSEQ multiplex PCR; TCRdb keeps only in-frame clonotypes and omits some of them. This sample has about 64,000 clones, with just over 90% found just once. Specimen: PBMCs. These receptors were taken from a young woman in good health and CMV-seronegative.

This rearrangement joins TRBV5-1 to TRBJ2-7; 7 positions agree with TRBD1. With V trimmed by 2 bases and J by 1 base, 6 bases remained unmatched. This CDR3 region has 15 residues. Germline V gene sequence: CDR1 SGHRS, CDR2 YFSETQ. The CDR3 sequence: CASSFSGQVSYEQYF. DNA of the CDR3: TGCGCCAGCAGCTTTTCCGGACAGGTTTCCTACGAGCAGTACTTC.

The rearrangement uses TRBV6-1 and TRBJ1-1; possibly TRBD1 for D (5 bases). V was cut by 4 bases and J by 1 base, with 13 bases left in between. CDR1 and CDR2 from the germline V gene are MNHNS and SASEGT. CDR3 length: 15 residues. The CDR3 region is CASSALQVGNTEAFF. CDR3 coding DNA: TGTGCCAGCAGTGCCCTACAGGTTGGGAACACTGAAGCTTTCTTT.

The J gene is TRBJ2-2, the V gene TRBV5-1; 7 nucleotides agree with TRBD1. Germline trimming cut 2 bases from V and 7 bases from J; bases unmatched to any gene: 5. The CDR3 consists of 14 residues. Germline-derived CDR1 and CDR2 are SGHRS and YFSETQ. In DNA, the CDR3 is TGCGCCAGCAGCTTACAGGGGTATGACGGGGAGCTGTTTTTT. Translating gives CASSLQGYDGELFF.

This clone appeared once. This chain links TRBV10-2 with TRBJ1-1; D is ambiguous. V gave up 0 bases and J gave up 1 base, with 6 bases separating them. CDR1 is WSHSY and CDR2 is SAAADI in the germline V gene. CDR3 size: 14 residues. This CDR3 reads CASSESLANTEAFF. CDR3 sequence (DNA): TGCGCCAGCAGTGAGTCTCTAGCGAACACTGAAGCTTTCTTT.

This clone was observed a few times. This sequence joins TRBV9 and TRBJ1-1; the D is unclear. The length of the CDR3 is 13 residues. V shed 0 bases and J shed 1 base, with 4 bases lying between them. Germline loops: CDR1 SGDLS, CDR2 YYNGEE. The chain's CDR3 is CASSVGANTEAFF. CDR3 nucleotide sequence: TGTGCCAGCAGCGTAGGGGCGAACACTGAAGCTTTCTTT.

The chain recombines TRBV5-1 with TRBJ2-7; 8 nucleotides agree with TRBD2. This CDR3 is built from 15 residues. Germline CDR1 and CDR2: SGHRS and YFSETQ. V was clipped by 4 bases and J by 1 base; unmatched bases: 7. The CDR3 DNA reads TGCGCCAGCAGCCCGCGGGGGGAAGGATCCTACGAGCAGTACTTC. It encodes CASSPRGEGSYEQYF.

V and J are TRBV5-1 and TRBJ2-5, with D possibly TRBD1 on 6 matching bases. Germline CDR1 reads SGHRS; CDR2 reads YFSETQ. Trimming took off 6 bases at V and 3 bases at J, with 18 bases between the two ends. The CDR3 is 15 amino acids. CDR3 DNA sequence: TGCGCCAGCACCATCGGGGCAGGGGTGGAAGAGACCCAGTACTTC. This translates into CASTIGAGVEETQYF.

The chain joins TRBV1 to TRBJ2-3; the listed D gene, TRBD1, was not tested against the DNA. TRBV1 has pseudogene status. This CDR3 comprises 22 residues. Here the CDR3 reads CTSRQRGFLGQVPWQATDTQYF. For the CDR3, the DNA is TGCACCAGCAGACAAAGGGGGTTTTTGGGACAGGTTCCATGGCAGGCCACAGATACGCAGTATTTT.

This clone was counted only a few times. The rearrangement uses TRBV11-2 and TRBJ2-2; D may be TRBD1 (5 bases). V was clipped by 1 base and J by 7 bases, with 7 bases between them. CDR3 size: 13 residues. In germline, CDR1 is SGHAT, CDR2 FQNNGV. CDR3 in amino acids: CASSLGGHGELFF. The CDR3 DNA reads TGTGCCAGCAGCTTAGGGGGCCACGGGGAGCTGTTTTTT.

This clone has only a few counts. The CDR3, as DNA: TGTGCCAGCAGCTCCGTGGACAGGGTCGAGCAGTACTTC. It is translated as CASSSVDRVEQYF. This rearrangement joins TRBV5-4 to TRBJ2-7; 8 bases agree with TRBD1. Germline V gives CDR1 SGHNT, CDR2 YYREEE (reference sequence). The CDR3 length is 13 residues. Trimming removed 3 bases from V and 6 bases from J; junction bases left unmatched: 5.

The sample holds one count of this clone. The chain carries TRBV10-2 and TRBJ2-1, with 11 bases that match TRBD2. V lost 10 bases, J lost 6 bases, and 8 bases stayed unmatched. The CDR3 has 14 amino acids. The germline V gene has CDR1 WSHSY and CDR2 SAAADI. The CDR3 nucleotides are TGCGCCACCTACTTAGCGGGAGGGCTCAATGAGCAGTTCTTC. It specifies CATYLAGGLNEQFF.

The J gene is TRBJ1-2, the V gene TRBV7-2, with D perhaps matching TRBD1 (6 bases). This CDR3 comprises 18 residues. V lost 2 bases and J 0 bases, leaving 19 bases between the germline ends. Germline lookup yields CDR1 SGHTA and CDR2 FQGNSA. The CDR3 coding sequence is TGTGCCAGCAGCTTACTTCCCAGCGGGGGCCTAGCTAACTATGGCTACACCTTC. It codes for CASSLLPSGGLANYGYTF.

The chain carries TRBV29-1 and TRBJ1-1, with TRBD1 matching over 7 bases. V gave up 5 bases and J gave up 6 bases; unmatched junction bases: 6. The CDR3 is made up of 12 amino acids. Germline V gene lookup returns CDR1 SQVTM and CDR2 ANQGSEA. The CDR3 region has the DNA TGCAGCGTTCTAGGGGGCGAATCTGAAGCTTTCTTT. This codes for CSVLGGESEAFF. The whole variable domain, remainder taken from reference TRBV29-1 and TRBJ1-1, is SAVISQKPSRDICQRGTSLTIQCQVDSQVTMMFWYRQQPGQSLTLIATANQGSEATYESGFVIDKFPISRPNLTFSTLTVSNMSPEDSSIYLCSVLGGESEAFFGQGTRLTVV.

The genes are TRBV28 and TRBJ2-7; TRBD1 agrees at 7 bases. Looked up from germline, CDR1 is MDHEN and CDR2 is SYDVKM. This CDR3 region has 15 residues. J lost 4 bases, V lost 7 bases, and 13 bases had no gene match. In DNA, the CDR3 is TGTGCCAGCATCCCTGACAGGGCCCACTGGTACGAGCAGTACTTC. This sequence encodes CASIPDRAHWYEQYF.

This chain joins TRBV4-2 and TRBJ2-2; TRBD2 aligns across 11 bases. The trim removed 4 bases at V and 4 bases at J, leaving 17 bases unmatched. CDR3 length: 20 amino acids. Germline V CDR1 and CDR2: LGHNA, YNFKEQ. The CDR3 coding sequence is TGTGCCAGCAGCCCGGGGGGTGGGACTAGCGGACCCGATGGCACCGGGGAGCTGTTTTTT. Its translation is CASSPGGGTSGPDGTGELFF.

The chain joins TRBV6-5 to TRBJ2-3, with a weak D call TRBD2 (7 bases). The germline CDR1 and CDR2 sequences are MNHEY and SVGAGI. Between the trimmed V and J ends, which lost 0 bases and 2 bases, there was a span of 9 bases. The CDR3 spans 15 residues. CDR3 region: CASSYSGGDTDTQYF. DNA of the CDR3: TGTGCCAGCAGTTACTCAGGGGGGGACACAGATACGCAGTATTTT.

This chain joins TRBV11-2 and TRBJ1-2; TRBD1 agrees at 9 bases. CDR1 SGHAT and CDR2 FQNNGV come from the germline V gene. J lost 7 bases, V lost 5 bases, and 5 bases had no gene match. CDR3 length: 13 amino acids. CDR3: CASSPRQGGGYTF. Written as DNA, the CDR3 is TGTGCCAGCAGCCCCCGACAGGGGGGTGGCTACACCTTC.

The rearrangement joins TRBV21-1 to TRBJ2-7; TRBD2 is the table's D call, not checked against the DNA. TRBV21-1 is classified as a pseudogene. The CDR3 has 19 residues. This CDR3 reads CASSRGSGTAVLSSYEQYF. CDR3 bases: TGTGCCAGCAGCCGAGGGTCTGGCACAGCAGTATTGAGCTCCTACGAGCAGTACTTC.

The chain recombines TRBV6-1 with TRBJ1-2, with 8 bases matching TRBD1. The ends lost 4 bases at V and 1 base at J; junction bases unmatched: 5. Per the germline V gene, CDR1 is MNHNS and CDR2 is SASEGT. This CDR3 has 15 residues. CDR3 sequence: CASSGTGRINYGYTF. As DNA, the CDR3 is TGTGCCAGCAGTGGGACAGGGAGGATTAACTATGGCTACACCTTC.

This CDR3 reads CASSELARNQPQHF. CDR3 nucleotide sequence: TGTGCCAGCAGTGAACTGGCACGCAATCAGCCCCAGCATTTT. The chain is built from TRBV6-1 and TRBJ1-5, with no clear D. CDR3 length: 14 amino acids. Trimming removed 2 bases from V and 2 bases from J, with 7 bases in between. Germline V lookup: CDR1 MNHNS, CDR2 SASEGT.

J is TRBJ1-1 and V is TRBV29-1; 9 bases are shared with TRBD1. Trimming removed 7 bases from V and 1 base from J; junction bases left unmatched: 7. CDR1 is SQVTM, CDR2 ANQGSEA, per germline. The CDR3 spans 14 residues. The CDR3 reads CSARGQGTNTEAFF. CDR3 coding DNA: TGCAGCGCTAGGGGACAGGGAACGAACACTGAAGCTTTCTTT.

The chain combines TRBV30 with TRBJ1-2, with 8 bases aligning to TRBD1. After removal of 7 bases from V and 8 bases from J, the junction contained 9 bases not matched to a gene. Looked up from germline, CDR1 is GTSNPN and CDR2 is SVGIG (reference sequence). This CDR3 is built from 12 residues. The CDR3 loop is CASQEQGGGYTF. The DNA of the CDR3 is TGTGCCTCGCAAGAACAGGGGGGCGGCTACACCTTC.

The V and J genes are TRBV7-6 and TRBJ2-7; D uncertain. Germline CDR1 SGHVS, CDR2 FNYEAQ. V was cut by 4 bases and J by 1 base, with 8 bases left in between. This CDR3 has 13 amino acids. The CDR3 spells CASSSQLSYEQYF. The CDR3 region has the DNA TGTGCCAGCAGCTCTCAGTTGTCCTACGAGCAGTACTTC.

The V call is TRBV18, the J call TRBJ2-7; 7 nucleotides align to TRBD2. The germline V gene has CDR1 KGHSH and CDR2 LQKENI. The CDR3 has 13 amino acids. The junction had 1 base not matched to a gene; V was cut back by 3 bases and J by 2 bases. The CDR3 DNA sequence: TGTGCCAGCTCACCGAGCGGGGCCTACGAGCAGTACTTC. It codes for CASSPSGAYEQYF.

The rearrangement uses TRBV28 and TRBJ1-2, with 7 nucleotides matching TRBD1. From germline, CDR1 is MDHEN and CDR2 SYDVKM. V trimming: 1 base; J trimming: 3 bases; junction bases outside the gene matches: 5. The CDR3 runs 15 residues. CDR3 loop: CASSLLGQNDYGYTF. The CDR3 nucleotides read TGTGCCAGCAGTTTATTGGGACAGAACGACTATGGCTACACCTTC.

This chain links TRBV6-6 with TRBJ2-5; 7 nucleotides match TRBD2. Germline trimming cut 8 bases from V and 2 bases from J; bases unmatched to any gene: 8. The length of the CDR3 is 14 residues. Germline assignment: CDR1 MNHNY and CDR2 SVGAGI (reference sequence). CDR3 protein: CASLTRGGQETQYF. Written as DNA, the CDR3 is TGTGCCAGCCTGACCCGGGGAGGGCAAGAGACCCAGTACTTC.